Listed here are 15 T cell receptor beta chains from one sample, sequenced in a study of blood T cells in healthy people across ages. Using a J-beta primer mix together with a sample-barcoded 5' primer, a second PCR was run for about 6 to 11 cycles. TCRdb re-called the 5' RACE reads through MiXCR, storing one row per CDR3 protein. The table has 1.5 million to 2 million distinct CDR3 sequences, roughly two fifths seen once; the top ten hold 23%. Sequencing used blood. The source of these receptors is a human donor in good health.

This chain uses TRBV28 with TRBJ1-1; D uncertain. V was trimmed by 5 bases and J by 2 bases, leaving 12 bases between them. Germline CDR1 reads MDHEN; CDR2 reads SYDVKM. The CDR3 spans 14 residues. CDR3 DNA: TGTGCCAGCAGTCTACGACACCGTAACACTGAAGCTTTCTTT. It is translated as CASSLRHRNTEAFF.

This sequence joins TRBV28 and TRBJ2-7; D possibly corresponds to TRBD2 (6 bases). CDR1 and CDR2 from the germline V gene are MDHEN and SYDVKM. V was clipped by 6 bases and J by 2 bases, with 14 bases between them. The CDR3 loop spans 14 amino acids. The CDR3 here is CASREEGNTYEQYF. As DNA, the CDR3 is TGTGCCAGCAGAGAGGAGGGTAACACCTACGAGCAGTACTTC.

This chain links TRBV7-2 with TRBJ1-5, with D unresolved. The CDR3 is 15 amino acids. Germline CDR1 SGHTA, CDR2 FQGNSA. V lost 5 bases and J 3 bases, leaving 14 bases between the germline ends. DNA of the CDR3: TGTGCCAGCAGCCTCACATCAGAAACCAATCAGCCCCAGCATTTT. This gives the protein CASSLTSETNQPQHF.

The chain links TRBV4-3 to TRBJ2-7, with 10 bases lining up with TRBD2. V lost 0 bases to trimming and J lost 2 bases; unmatched junction nucleotides: 7. The CDR3 covers 17 residues. Germline V gene lookup returns CDR1 LGHNA and CDR2 YSLEER. CDR3 nucleotides: TGCGCCAGCAGCCAAGACTTACTAGCGGGGATCCCCTACGAGCAGTACTTC. It yields the protein CASSQDLLAGIPYEQYF.

CDR3 in amino acids: CASSLAGQGALGYTF. CDR3 DNA: TGTGCCAGCAGTTTAGCCGGACAGGGGGCGCTTGGCTACACCTTC. The chain carries TRBV12-3 or TRBV12-4 and TRBJ1-2; 11 bases match TRBD1. Trimming at V came to 0 bases and at J to 7 bases, leaving 4 bases not matched to a gene. This CDR3 has 15 residues.

This clonotype showed up just a few times. J is TRBJ2-1 and V is TRBV4-3, with 9 bases that match TRBD1. The CDR3 length is 16 residues. Germline CDR1 LGHNA, CDR2 YSLEER. V gave up 1 base and J gave up 7 bases; unmatched junction bases: 8. The CDR3 DNA follows: TGCGCCAGCAGCCAAGCATTAGGACAGGGGAGGAATGAGCAGTTCTTC. Amino acids: CASSQALGQGRNEQFF.

As to this clonotype: A junction end diverges from the germline sequence, so it may reflect a read error. V usage is TRBV6-2 or TRBV6-3 and J usage is TRBJ2-7; D uncertain. CDR1 is MNHEY, CDR2 SVGEGT, per germline. This CDR3 contains 13 residues. CDR3 DNA: TGTGCCTGCAGTTACACGGGTTCTTACGAGCAGTACTTC. This gives the protein CACSYTGSYEQYF.

In the case of this clonotype: The junction differs from germline at one of its ends, possibly a read error. V and J are TRBV9 and TRBJ2-3; 9 bases fit TRBD1. This CDR3 has 16 amino acids. Germline values: CDR1 SGDLS, CDR2 YYNGEE. The CDR3 DNA reads as TGTGTCAGCAGCCCCCTGGACAGGGGCGGCGGAGATACGCAGTATTTT. Translated: CVSSPLDRGGGDTQYF.

The DNA of the CDR3 is TGTGCCAGCAGCTCCGGGGCAAGCTCCTACAATGAGCAGTTCTTC. It codes for CASSSGASSYNEQFF. The chain uses TRBV11-3 and TRBJ2-1; D is possibly TRBD1 or TRBD2 (5 bases each). The CDR3 covers 15 residues. Germline V gives CDR1 SGHNT, CDR2 YENEEA. The V and J ends lost 4 bases and 0 bases respectively, with 10 bases between them.

This rearrangement joins TRBV3-1 to TRBJ2-3; no reliable D call. CDR3 length: 15 residues. CDR1 and CDR2 (germline): LGHDT, YNNKEL (reference sequence). Trimming stripped 0 bases from V and 0 bases from J, with 7 bases between. CDR3 bases: TGTGCCAGCAGCCAAGATGTTGGGAGCACAGATACGCAGTATTTT. Its translation: CASSQDVGSTDTQYF.

The sample holds a few counts of this clonotype. This rearrangement joins TRBV7-6 to TRBJ1-1; 8 bases are shared with TRBD1. The germline V gene has CDR1 SGHVS and CDR2 FNYEAQ. Trimming removed 5 bases from V and 0 bases from J; junction bases left unmatched: 14. CDR3 length: 18 amino acids. The CDR3 protein is CASSQNPTGGILNTEAFF. CDR3 bases: TGTGCCAGCAGCCAGAATCCTACAGGGGGGATATTGAACACTGAAGCTTTCTTT. Full variable domain (rest looked up from reference TRBV7-6 and TRBJ1-1): GAGVSQSPRYKVTKRGQDVALRCDPISGHVSLYWYRQALGQGPEFLTYFNYEAQQDKSGLPNDRFSAERPEGSISTLTIQRTEQRDSAMYRCASSQNPTGGILNTEAFFGQGTRLTVV.

The gene calls are TRBV6-1 and TRBJ1-6; D possibly corresponds to TRBD1 (5 bases). The CDR3 totals 14 residues. The V gene's germline CDR1 is MNHNS and CDR2 SASEGT. With 7 bases removed from V and 4 bases from J, the gap between germline ends came to 11 bases. The CDR3 region is CASIPAGYNSPLHF. The CDR3 bases are TGTGCCAGCATTCCGGCAGGGTATAATTCACCCCTCCACTTT.

This clonotype was seen more than once but under ten times. The chain recombines TRBV7-2 with TRBJ2-5, with TRBD2 as a possible D gene (5 bases). The CDR3 sequence is 15 residues long. Germline V CDR1 and CDR2: SGHTA, FQGNSA. With 6 bases removed from V and 2 bases from J, the gap between germline ends came to 16 bases. The CDR3 DNA is TGTGCCAGCAGTCCGGGCCGGGGAAGACAAGAGACCCAGTACTTC. Its translation is CASSPGRGRQETQYF. Full variable domain (missing parts from reference TRBV7-2 and TRBJ2-5): GAGVSQSPSNKVTEKGKDVELRCDPISGHTALYWYRQSLGQGLEFLIYFQGNSAPDKSGLPSDRFSAERTGGSVSTLTIQRTQQEDSAVYLCASSPGRGRQETQYFGPGTRLLVL.

A word on this clonotype: Being one base from a much bigger clone, this may be a read error. Because the CDR3 is missing its conserved closing phenylalanine or tryptophan, this is likely a read error. The V gene is TRBV29-1, the J gene TRBJ2-4; D ambiguous. Gene TRBJ2-7 matches the end of the DNA better, so the J call may be wrong. CDR1 and CDR2 from the germline V gene are SQVTM and ANQGSEA. This CDR3 contains 12 residues. In DNA form, the CDR3 reads TGCAGCGTTGAAAACATAGCCTACGAGCAGTACTCC. Its protein product is CSVENIAYEQYS.

This clonotype was observed a single time. The V gene is TRBV5-1, the J gene TRBJ1-2; D perhaps matches TRBD1 (6 bases). Germline V gene data show CDR1 as SGHRS and CDR2 as YFSETQ. The CDR3 totals 12 residues. Between the trimmed V and J ends, which lost 4 bases and 8 bases, there was a span of 12 bases. The CDR3 DNA sequence: TGCGCCAGCAGCCAGACAGGACAAGGCTACACCTTC. Translation gives CASSQTGQGYTF. The entire variable domain, with the rest obtained from reference TRBV5-1 and TRBJ1-2, is as follows: KAGVTQTPRYLIKTRGQQVTLSCSPISGHRSVSWYQQTPGQGLQFLFEYFSETQRNKGNFPGRFSGRQFSNSRSEMNVSTLELGDSALYLCASSQTGQGYTFGSGTRLTVV.